This note documents a single T cell receptor (beta chain) sequence. Its antigen is not known. The data are from a study of early T cells in non-severe SARS-CoV-2 infection. TCRdb re-derived calls from the 5' RACE reads in MiXCR, one entry per CDR3 protein. The repertoire has roughly 70,000 distinct CDR3 sequences, about 12% of them found once; the top ten carry roughly 1.3%. Study conclusions and caveats: Database matching using VDJdb favored anti-spike CD8 responses, with private and CD4 specificities left missing.

After removal of 4 bases from V and 0 bases from J, the junction contained 12 bases not matched to a gene. Germline CDR1 LGHNA, CDR2 YNFKEQ. The CDR3 length is 19 residues. The TCR sequence derives from an adult who was a healthcare worker with PCR-confirmed SARS-CoV-2 infection or an uninfected control (not recorded which). The V and J genes are TRBV4-2 and TRBJ2-1; 10 bases agree with TRBD2. Sample: whole blood. The CDR3 DNA is TGTGCCAGCAGCCGAGACCCTCTAGCGGGGGATACCTCCTACAATGAGCAGTTCTTC. Its translation is CASSRDPLAGDTSYNEQFF.